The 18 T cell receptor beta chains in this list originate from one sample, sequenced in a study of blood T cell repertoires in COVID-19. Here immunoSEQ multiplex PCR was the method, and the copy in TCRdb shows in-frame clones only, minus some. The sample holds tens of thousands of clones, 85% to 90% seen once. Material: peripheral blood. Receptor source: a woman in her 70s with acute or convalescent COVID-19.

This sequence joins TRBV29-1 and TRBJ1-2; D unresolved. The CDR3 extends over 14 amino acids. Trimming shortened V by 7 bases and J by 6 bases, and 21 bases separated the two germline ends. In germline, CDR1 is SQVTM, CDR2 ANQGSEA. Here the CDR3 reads CSAQMRAQWDGYTF. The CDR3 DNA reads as TGCAGCGCTCAAATGCGGGCCCAATGGGATGGCTACACCTTC.

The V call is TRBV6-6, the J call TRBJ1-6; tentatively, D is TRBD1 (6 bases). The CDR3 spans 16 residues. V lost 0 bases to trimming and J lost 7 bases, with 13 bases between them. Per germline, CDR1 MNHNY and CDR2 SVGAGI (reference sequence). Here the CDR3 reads CASSYSGAGTNSPLHF. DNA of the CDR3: TGTGCCAGCAGTTACTCGGGGGCAGGTACGAATTCACCCCTCCACTTT.

The CDR3 region is CASSQTSSNEQFF. The CDR3 DNA reads TGTGCCAGCAGTCAAACTAGTTCCAATGAGCAGTTCTTC. The chain recombines TRBV28 with TRBJ2-1, with D maybe TRBD2 (5 bases). This CDR3 is built from 13 residues. Trimming cost V 5 bases and J 6 bases, with 11 bases left between them. Germline V gene sequence: CDR1 MDHEN, CDR2 SYDVKM.

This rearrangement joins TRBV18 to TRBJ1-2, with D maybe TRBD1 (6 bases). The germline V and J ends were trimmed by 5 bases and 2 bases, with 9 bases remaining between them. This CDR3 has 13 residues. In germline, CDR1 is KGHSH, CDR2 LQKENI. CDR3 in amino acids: CASSDTGNYGYTF. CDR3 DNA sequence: TGTGCCAGCTCAGACACAGGGAACTATGGCTACACCTTC.

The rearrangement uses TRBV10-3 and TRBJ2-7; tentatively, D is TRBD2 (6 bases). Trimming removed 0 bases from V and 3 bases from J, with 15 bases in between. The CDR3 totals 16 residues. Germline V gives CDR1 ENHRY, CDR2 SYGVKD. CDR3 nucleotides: TGTGCCATCAGTGAGTCTGCGGGACTCGCTTACTACGAGCAGTACTTC. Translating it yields CAISESAGLAYYEQYF.

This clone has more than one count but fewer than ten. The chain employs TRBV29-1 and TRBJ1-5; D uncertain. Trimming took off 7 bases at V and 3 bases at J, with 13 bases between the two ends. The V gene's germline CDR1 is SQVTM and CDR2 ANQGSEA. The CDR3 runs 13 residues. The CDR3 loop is CSAIITYNQPQHF. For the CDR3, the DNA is TGCAGCGCTATTATCACTTACAATCAGCCCCAGCATTTT.

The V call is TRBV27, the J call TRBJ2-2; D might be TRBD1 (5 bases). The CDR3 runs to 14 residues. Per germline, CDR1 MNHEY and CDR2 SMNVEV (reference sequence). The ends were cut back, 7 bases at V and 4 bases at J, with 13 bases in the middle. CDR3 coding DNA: TGTGCCAGCAAGACAGCTCCCGGCACCGGGGAGCTGTTTTTT. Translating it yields CASKTAPGTGELFF.

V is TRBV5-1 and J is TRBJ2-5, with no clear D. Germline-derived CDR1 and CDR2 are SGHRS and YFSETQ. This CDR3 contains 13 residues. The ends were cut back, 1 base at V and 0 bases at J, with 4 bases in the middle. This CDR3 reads CASSLQNQETQYF. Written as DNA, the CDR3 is TGCGCCAGCAGCTTGCAAAACCAAGAGACCCAGTACTTC.

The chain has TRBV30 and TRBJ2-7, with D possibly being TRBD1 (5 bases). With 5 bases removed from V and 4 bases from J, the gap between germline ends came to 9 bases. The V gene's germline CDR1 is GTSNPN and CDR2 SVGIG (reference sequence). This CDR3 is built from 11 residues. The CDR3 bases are TGTGCCTGGGAAGACAGTTACGAGCAGTACTTC. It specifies CAWEDSYEQYF.

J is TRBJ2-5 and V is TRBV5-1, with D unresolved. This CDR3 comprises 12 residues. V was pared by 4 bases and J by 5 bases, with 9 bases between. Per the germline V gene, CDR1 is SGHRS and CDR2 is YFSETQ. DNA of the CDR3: TGCGCCAGCAGCCGGCTAGGCGAGACCCAGTACTTC. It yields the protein CASSRLGETQYF.

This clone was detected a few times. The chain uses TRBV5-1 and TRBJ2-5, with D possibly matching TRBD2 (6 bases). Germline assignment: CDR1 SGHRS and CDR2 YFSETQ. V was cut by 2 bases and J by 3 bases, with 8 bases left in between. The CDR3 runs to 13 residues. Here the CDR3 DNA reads TGCGCCAGCAGCTTCGGGGGTGAAGAGACCCAGTACTTC. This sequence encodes CASSFGGEETQYF.

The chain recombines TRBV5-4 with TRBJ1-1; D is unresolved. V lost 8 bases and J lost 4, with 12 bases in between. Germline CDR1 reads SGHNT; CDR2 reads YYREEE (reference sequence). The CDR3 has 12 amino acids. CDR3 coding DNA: TGTGCCAGTACAGCCCGTGGCACTGAAGCTTTCTTT. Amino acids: CASTARGTEAFF.

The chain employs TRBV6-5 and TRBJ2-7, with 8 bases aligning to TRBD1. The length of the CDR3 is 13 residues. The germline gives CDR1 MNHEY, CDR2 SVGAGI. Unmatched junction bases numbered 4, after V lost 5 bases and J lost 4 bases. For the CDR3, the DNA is TGTGCCAGCAGTAGGACAGGGCAGTACGAGCAGTACTTC. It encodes CASSRTGQYEQYF.

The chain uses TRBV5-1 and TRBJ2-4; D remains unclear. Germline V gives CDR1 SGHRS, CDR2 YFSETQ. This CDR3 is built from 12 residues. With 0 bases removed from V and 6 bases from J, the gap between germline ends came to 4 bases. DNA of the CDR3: TGCGCCAGCAGCTTGGCGGGAAACATTCAGTACTTC. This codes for CASSLAGNIQYF.

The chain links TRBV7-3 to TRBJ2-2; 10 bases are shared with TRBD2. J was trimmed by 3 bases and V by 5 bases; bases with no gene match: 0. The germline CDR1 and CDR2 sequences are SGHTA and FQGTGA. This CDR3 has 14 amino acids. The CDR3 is CASSTSGDTGELFF. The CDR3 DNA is TGTGCCAGCAGCACTAGCGGGGACACCGGGGAGCTGTTTTTT. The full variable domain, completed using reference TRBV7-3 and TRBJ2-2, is GAGVSQTPSNKVTEKGKYVELRCDPISGHTALYWYRQSLGQGPEFLIYFQGTGAADDSGLPNDRFFAVRPEGSVSTLKIQRTERGDSAVYLCASSTSGDTGELFFGEGSRLTVL.

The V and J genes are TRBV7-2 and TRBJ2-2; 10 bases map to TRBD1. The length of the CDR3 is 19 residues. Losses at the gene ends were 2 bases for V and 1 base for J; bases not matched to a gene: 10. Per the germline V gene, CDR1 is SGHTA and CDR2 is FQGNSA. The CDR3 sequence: CASSLLMGQGRGNTGELFF. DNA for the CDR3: TGTGCCAGCAGCTTATTGATGGGACAGGGGCGAGGGAACACCGGGGAGCTGTTTTTT.

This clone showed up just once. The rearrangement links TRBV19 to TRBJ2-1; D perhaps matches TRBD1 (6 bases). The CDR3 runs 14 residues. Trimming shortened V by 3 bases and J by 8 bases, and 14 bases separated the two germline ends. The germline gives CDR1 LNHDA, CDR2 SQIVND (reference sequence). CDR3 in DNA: TGTGCCAGTAGTATGGTGGGCAGGGGCTATGAGCAGTTCTTC. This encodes CASSMVGRGYEQFF. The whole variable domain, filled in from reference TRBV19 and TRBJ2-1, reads DGGITQSPKYLFRKEGQNVTLSCEQNLNHDAMYWYRQDPGQGLRLIYYSQIVNDFQKGDIAEGYSVSREKKESFPLTVTSAQKNPTAFYLCASSMVGRGYEQFFGPGTRLTVL.

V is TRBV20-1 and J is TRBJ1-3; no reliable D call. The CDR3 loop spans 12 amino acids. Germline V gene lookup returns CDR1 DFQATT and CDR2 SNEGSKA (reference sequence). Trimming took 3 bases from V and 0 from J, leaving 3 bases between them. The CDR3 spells CSASRSGNTIYF. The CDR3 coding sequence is TGCAGTGCTAGTCGCTCTGGAAACACCATATATTTT.